This T cell receptor (beta chain) came from a study of regulatory T cells in long-lasting Graves disease. Time point in this sample: persistent/refractory GD, antithyroid drugs over 5 years with positive TRAb. From PBMCs, RNA was extracted and then used to make the TCR library. American Thyroid Association guidelines defined how Graves' disease was diagnosed. Blood from the periphery, approximately 10 milliliters in all, was drawn into EDTA tubes. The authors built TCR beta libraries using iRepertoire HTBI primers and Arm-PCR of CDR3 regions. TCRdb re-derived calls from the multiplex PCR reads in MiXCR, one entry per CDR3 protein. The sample yields 420,000 or so distinct CDR3 sequences, around 22% seen once. V lost 0 bases and J lost 3; bases outside the gene matches: 15. Germline CDR1 reads SGHRS; CDR2 reads YFSETQ. The CDR3 is made up of 18 amino acids. Study observations and caveats: Newly diagnosed patients had higher TCR diversity than persistent Graves' patients did. When disease was persistent, TRBV28, TRBJ1-2 and TRBJ2-5 were the favored segments.

This clonotype was seen a few times. What it recognizes is unknown. The clonotype originates from a female donor with Graves disease. This chain joins TRBV5-1 and TRBJ2-7; 7 positions match TRBD1. The specimen was peripheral blood mononuclear cells (PBMCs), collected when the disease was refractory, from a patient treated with antithyroid drugs. CDR3 nucleotide sequence: TGCGCCAGCAGCTTGGCGACGTCAGGGGGAAATGGGCTCTACGAGCAGTACTTC. Protein: CASSLATSGGNGLYEQYF.